This TCR beta chain derives from a study of shared clonotypes between healthy human individuals. Points from the study as a whole: Clonotypes shared by all four donors outscored non-shared clonotypes in generation probability.

Worth noting for this clone: No antigen is known for it.

Only in-frame clones appear in the TCRdb table, and some are missing; sequencing was by immunoSEQ multiplex PCR. The sample includes some 2,100,000 clones, roughly 91% seen only once; the top ten take roughly 1.7%. Only CD45RO-negative cells positively selected for CCR7 counted as naive CD8 cells, so terminally differentiated effector memory CD45RA+ cells were excluded. With 2 bases clipped from V and 3 bases from J, the junction kept 2 bases outside the gene matches. The CDR3 sequence is 14 residues long. The V gene's germline CDR1 is SNHLY and CDR2 FYNNEI. Sequencing was done on a sample of naive CD8+ T cells from PBMCs. The sequence came from a man in his late teens or twenties in good health. Some clones in this sample may be carry-over from other donors' samples. The V gene is TRBV2, the J gene TRBJ1-2; 8 bases are shared with TRBD1. CDR3 amino acids: CASSETTGDYGYTF. CDR3 DNA sequence: TGTGCCAGCAGTGAAACGACAGGGGACTATGGCTACACCTTC.